This record looks at one TCR beta chain sequence and its context. These data belong to a study of patients and donors after allogeneic stem cell transplantation. TCRdb independently ran MiXCR on the RT-PCR reads; one entry per CDR3 protein. In the table there are 920,000 or so distinct CDR3 sequences, roughly 17% of which are singletons. This TCR was recovered from a human donor who was either an allogeneic HSCT recipient or a stem cell or donor lymphocyte infusion donor (not recorded which). It is not recorded whose cells these are; they may come from a transplant donor. Source material: blood, either unsorted or a sorted T cell fraction (not recorded which).

The DNA for the CDR3 is TGCGCCAGCAGCCAGGTCCAGGGCCCTGGGGCCAACGTCCTGACTTTC. It yields the protein CASSQVQGPGANVLTF. This rearrangement joins TRBV4-1 to TRBJ2-6; tentatively, D is TRBD1 (5 bases). The CDR3 has 16 residues. V was clipped by 3 bases and J by 2 bases, with 11 bases between them. Germline V gives CDR1 MGHRA, CDR2 YSYEKL.